These 11 T cell receptor beta chains originate from one sample sequenced in a study of blood T cell repertoires in COVID-19. Clones were sequenced by immunoSEQ multiplex PCR, and TCRdb holds only the in-frame ones, with some missing. The data show roughly 37,000 clones, approximately 80% seen once. Source material: peripheral blood. The receptors originated from a human donor in a cohort sampled during active COVID-19.

The V and J genes are TRBV7-9 and TRBJ2-3; 10 bases fit TRBD2. With V trimmed by 5 bases and J by 0 bases, 5 bases remained unmatched. The CDR3 consists of 16 residues. The germline gives CDR1 SEHNR, CDR2 FQNEAQ (reference sequence). CDR3 bases: TGTGCCAGCAGCCCTCTAGCGGGGGCTAGCACAGATACGCAGTATTTT. Its protein product is CASSPLAGASTDTQYF.

This clone was seen a single time. The genes are TRBV5-4 and TRBJ1-6, with TRBD1 matching 7 bases. The trim removed 6 bases at V and 6 bases at J, leaving 12 bases unmatched. Germline V gene data show CDR1 as SGHNT and CDR2 as YYREEE (reference sequence). This CDR3 region has 16 residues. CDR3 nucleotides: TGTGCCAGCACGGCGGGGGGGGGACAGCTTAATTCACCCCTCCACTTT. Amino acid sequence: CASTAGGGQLNSPLHF.

This chain uses TRBV9 with TRBJ2-7; D is perhaps TRBD2 (7 bases). Germline V CDR1 and CDR2: SGDLS, YYNGEE. This CDR3 has 19 amino acids. Trimming shortened V by 0 bases and J by 7 bases, and 29 bases separated the two germline ends. CDR3 loop: CASSVVPGLAGRGAGEQYF. CDR3 in DNA: TGTGCCAGCAGCGTAGTACCGGGTTTAGCGGGCAGGGGAGCTGGAGAGCAGTACTTC. Full variable domain (missing parts from reference TRBV9 and TRBJ2-7): DSGVTQTPKHLITATGQRVTLRCSPRSGDLSVYWYQQSLDQGLQFLIQYYNGEERAKGNILERFSAQQFPDLHSELNLSSLELGDSALYFCASSVVPGLAGRGAGEQYFGPGTRLTVT.

The chain carries TRBV5-4 and TRBJ2-3; maybe TRBD1 (7 bases). The CDR3 contains 15 residues. The V gene lost 2 bases and the J gene lost 1 base, with 11 bases spanning the gap. Germline assignment: CDR1 SGHNT and CDR2 YYREEE (reference sequence). CDR3 bases: TGTGCCAGCAGCTTAGGGGGCGGGGGCACAGATACGCAGTATTTT. Translation: CASSLGGGGTDTQYF. The full variable domain, in which reference TRBV5-4 and TRBJ2-3 provide the parts outside the CDR3, is ETGVTQSPTHLIKTRGQQVTLRCSSQSGHNTVSWYQQALGQGPQFIFQYYREEENGRGNFPPRFSGLQFPNYSSELNVNALELDDSALYLCASSLGGGGTDTQYFGPGTRLTVL.

Only a few counts were recorded for this clone. The V and J genes are TRBV7-3 and TRBJ2-2; D call uncertain. The V and J ends lost 4 bases and 1 base respectively, with 7 bases between them. This CDR3 has 14 amino acids. The V gene's germline CDR1 is SGHTA and CDR2 FQGTGA. CDR3 coding DNA: TGTGCCAGCAGCTCCAACAGGAACACCGGGGAGCTGTTTTTT. Protein: CASSSNRNTGELFF.

This rearrangement joins TRBV2 to TRBJ2-7, with 9 bases that match TRBD2. The ends lost 5 bases at V and 1 base at J; junction bases unmatched: 3. The germline CDR1 and CDR2 sequences are SNHLY and FYNNEI. This CDR3 contains 14 residues. The CDR3 here is CASSRTSVSYEQYF. The CDR3 nucleotides are TGTGCCAGCAGTCGGACTAGCGTTTCCTACGAGCAGTACTTC.

In its sample, this clone was seen once. This sequence joins TRBV12-1 and TRBJ2-3; the tabulated D call, TRBD2, remains unverified against the DNA. TRBV12-1 is classified as a pseudogene. This CDR3 is 16 amino acids long. Written as DNA, the CDR3 is TGTGCCAGCAGCACCGGACTAGCGGGGGGGGCAGATACGCAGTATTTT. This translates into CASSTGLAGGADTQYF.

This clone was observed once. The CDR3 loop reads CASSFGTGFGTGELFF. The CDR3 DNA follows: TGTGCCAGCAGCTTTGGGACAGGGTTCGGCACCGGGGAGCTGTTTTTT. The J gene is TRBJ2-2, the V gene TRBV11-2; 9 nucleotides line up with TRBD1. After removal of 3 bases from V and 4 bases from J, the junction contained 6 bases not matched to a gene. From germline, CDR1 is SGHAT and CDR2 FQNNGV. The CDR3 consists of 16 residues.

The rearrangement joins TRBV3-1 (or the pseudogene TRBV3-2) to TRBJ1-2, with 10 bases matching TRBD1. Germline V CDR1 and CDR2: LGHDT, YNNKEL (reference sequence). The CDR3 runs to 14 residues. The V and J ends lost 4 bases and 6 bases, in that order; junction bases with no gene match: 5. CDR3 region: CASSRDRGLNGYTF. The DNA for the CDR3 is TGTGCCAGCAGCCGGGACAGGGGTTTAAATGGCTACACCTTC.

This chain connects TRBV19 to TRBJ1-3; TRBD1 is a possible D gene (5 bases). Germline V CDR1 and CDR2: LNHDA, SQIVND (reference sequence). The CDR3 has 14 amino acids. Trimming took 5 bases from V and 2 from J, leaving 10 bases between them. The CDR3 DNA is TGTGCCAGTAGTGAATTAGGGGCTGGAAACACCATATATTTT. It yields the protein CASSELGAGNTIYF.

The J gene is TRBJ1-6, the V gene TRBV7-8, with 8 positions matching TRBD1. Germline V CDR1 and CDR2: SGHVS, FQNEAQ. The V gene end was trimmed by 3 bases and the J gene end by 9 bases; junction bases not matched to a gene: 4. The CDR3 length is 14 residues. The CDR3 region has the DNA TGTGCCAGCAGCTTGGACAGGGTTGGTTCACCCCTCCACTTT. It encodes CASSLDRVGSPLHF. Using reference TRBV7-8 and TRBJ1-6 for the parts outside the CDR3, the full variable domain is GAGVSQSPRYKVAKRGQDVALRCDPISGHVSLFWYQQALGQGPEFLTYFQNEAQLDKSGLPSDRFFAERPEGSVSTLKIQRTQQEDSAVYLCASSLDRVGSPLHFGNGTRLTVT.